This T cell receptor beta chain was documented in a study of cytomegalovirus exposure and HLA in healthy donors. Concerning this clone: Antigen unknown.

Whole-study findings and limits: Equally common other TCR beta chains were less clonally expanded than HLA-associated ones, a later analysis found. High sensitivity and specificity were reportedly achieved when the classifier diagnosed cytomegalovirus status. A later analysis linked 16,951 TCR beta sequences to HLA alleles at 0.05 false discovery rate.

The CDR3 runs 15 residues. The V end lost 7 bases, the J end lost 7 bases, and 18 bases lay between the germline ends. Germline V gives CDR1 SGHRS, CDR2 YFSETQ. PCR primers comprised 60 Vbeta and 13 Jbeta primers. Here immunoSEQ multiplex PCR was the method, and the copy in TCRdb shows in-frame clones only, minus some. The sample shows roughly 93,000 clones, about three quarters of them seen only once. The chain joins TRBV5-1 to TRBJ1-6; D gene unclear. The sequence derives from a human donor in good health. Source material: PBMCs. CDR3 DNA sequence: TGCGCCAGCGGATCCGGTCAGGCGATAAATTCACCCCTCCACTTT. This codes for CASGSGQAINSPLHF.